These T cell receptor beta chains were read from a single sample in a study of T cell repertoires in cytomegalovirus infection. No antigen is known for these receptors. TCRdb redid the calling of the reads with MiXCR, one entry per CDR3 protein. This table holds some 800,000 distinct CDR3 sequences, 32% found once. The specimen comprised cultured CD8+ T cells from PBMCs, sampled from culture after CMV antigen stimulation. The receptors derive from a human donor in good health (CMV status not recorded). Some clones in this sample may be carry-over from other donors' samples. Each CDR3 is given with its conserved first and last residue. Size is omitted from some rows. Given values are once, few, many or a class for expanded clones.

few TRBJ2-3 TRBV7-2 CASSLTSWERRTDTQYF
many TRBJ1-2 TRBV7-6 CASSLVESNYGYTF
- TRBJ2-5 TRBV9 CASSVGYAGAQETQYF
few TRBJ1-5 TRBV27 CASREVGGAQPQHF
few TRBJ1-5 TRBV2 CASSTDGQVRSNQPQHF
- TRBJ2-3 TRBV14 CASSQYSTDTQYF
- TRBJ1-1 TRBV28 CASSLRRTGGLNTEAFF
- TRBJ2-5 TRBV2 CASTTSRVRETQYF
few TRBJ2-7 TRBV28 CASSLFEDGAGEQYF
few TRBJ2-7 TRBV5-4 CASSLGRGARNEQYF
- TRBJ2-1 TRBV7-6 CANSLDQPVYNEQFF
- TRBJ1-1 TRBV6-2/TRBV6-3 CASSYPMTGAQGTGGPNTEAFF
- TRBJ2-3 TRBV7-9 CASSLDWRDQDTDTQYF
many TRBJ1-5 TRBV20-1 CSATWTGGNQPQHF